Below are 7 T cell receptor beta chains sequenced from a single sample in a study of blood T cell repertoires in COVID-19. Only in-frame clones appear in the TCRdb table, and some are missing; sequencing was by immunoSEQ multiplex PCR. The table lists about 370,000 clones, around 87% of them singletons. Sequencing was carried out using peripheral blood. The origin of the receptors is a woman younger than 45 with COVID-19, enrolled during active disease.

The J gene is TRBJ1-3, the V gene TRBV7-2; TRBD1 matches 8 bases. The germline V gene encodes CDR1 SGHTA and CDR2 FQGNSA. J was trimmed by 0 bases and V by 4 bases; bases with no gene match: 5. This CDR3 region has 16 residues. CDR3 DNA sequence: TGTGCCAGCAGCTCGACAGGGGCACACTCTGGAAACACCATATATTTT. Protein sequence: CASSSTGAHSGNTIYF.

This chain joins TRBV5-1 and TRBJ2-1, with 8 bases matching TRBD2. This CDR3 spans 15 amino acids. The germline V gene has CDR1 SGHRS and CDR2 YFSETQ. Unmatched junction bases numbered 1, after V lost 2 bases and J lost 0 bases. The CDR3 reads CASSFSGDSYNEQFF. The DNA for the CDR3 is TGCGCCAGCAGCTTTAGCGGGGACTCCTACAATGAGCAGTTCTTC.

V usage is TRBV10-2 and J usage is TRBJ2-7, with TRBD2 matching over 9 bases. Germline V gene data show CDR1 as WSHSY and CDR2 as SAAADI. The CDR3 runs 15 residues. V lost 2 bases and J lost 3; bases outside the gene matches: 5. In DNA form, the CDR3 reads TGCGCCAGCAGTGAGGGAGCGGGAGGCCTCTACGAGCAGTACTTC. Translated, it gives CASSEGAGGLYEQYF.

This clone was seen at least ten times. V is TRBV5-6 and J is TRBJ1-1, with D hard to call. The CDR3 totals 17 residues. Germline CDR1 SGHDT, CDR2 YYEEEE. V was cut by 3 bases and J by 0 bases, with 18 bases left in between. CDR3 sequence (DNA): TGTGCCAGCAGCTCACAATCAGCAGGCGCCTTGAACACTGAAGCTTTCTTT. This translates into CASSSQSAGALNTEAFF.

V is TRBV10-3 and J is TRBJ2-7, with TRBD1 identical over 8 bases. Germline V CDR1 and CDR2: ENHRY, SYGVKD. This CDR3 spans 14 amino acids. V gave up 6 bases and J gave up 5 bases; unmatched junction bases: 9. The DNA of the CDR3 is TGTGCCATCAGGGATTGGACAGGGACAGACGAGCAGTACTTC. This gives the protein CAIRDWTGTDEQYF.

This clone has just one count. This chain connects TRBV7-2 to TRBJ2-5, with 14 nucleotides matching TRBD2. This CDR3 has 18 amino acids. Germline-derived CDR1 and CDR2 are SGHTA and FQGNSA. Losses at the gene ends were 3 bases for V and 4 bases for J; bases not matched to a gene: 10. The CDR3 here is CASSFPGTSGSRRETQYF. The CDR3 DNA sequence: TGTGCCAGCAGCTTCCCTGGGACTAGCGGGAGTAGGAGAGAGACCCAGTACTTC.

The J gene is TRBJ2-7, the V gene TRBV2; 11 nucleotides agree with TRBD2. The V segment lost 0 bases and the J segment 7 bases; nucleotides outside the gene matches: 5. Germline lookup yields CDR1 SNHLY and CDR2 FYNNEI. The CDR3 contains 15 residues. CDR3 DNA: TGTGCCAGCAGTGAAGCGAAACTAGCGGGAGATGAGCAGTACTTC. Translation gives CASSEAKLAGDEQYF.